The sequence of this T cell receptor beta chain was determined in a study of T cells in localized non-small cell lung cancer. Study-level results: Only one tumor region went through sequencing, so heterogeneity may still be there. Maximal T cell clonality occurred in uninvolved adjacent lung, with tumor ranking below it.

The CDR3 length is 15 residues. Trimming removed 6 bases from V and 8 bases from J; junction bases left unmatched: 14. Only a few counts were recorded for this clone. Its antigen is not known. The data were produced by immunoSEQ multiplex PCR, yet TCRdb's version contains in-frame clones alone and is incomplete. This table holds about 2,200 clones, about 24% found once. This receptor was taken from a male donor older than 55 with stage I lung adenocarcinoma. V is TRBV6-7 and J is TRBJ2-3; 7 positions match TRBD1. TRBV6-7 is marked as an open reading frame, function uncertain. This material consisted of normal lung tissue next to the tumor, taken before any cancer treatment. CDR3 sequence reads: CASRRTGVTHGTQYF. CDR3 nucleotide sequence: TGTGCCAGCAGACGGACAGGCGTCACACACGGTACGCAGTATTTT.